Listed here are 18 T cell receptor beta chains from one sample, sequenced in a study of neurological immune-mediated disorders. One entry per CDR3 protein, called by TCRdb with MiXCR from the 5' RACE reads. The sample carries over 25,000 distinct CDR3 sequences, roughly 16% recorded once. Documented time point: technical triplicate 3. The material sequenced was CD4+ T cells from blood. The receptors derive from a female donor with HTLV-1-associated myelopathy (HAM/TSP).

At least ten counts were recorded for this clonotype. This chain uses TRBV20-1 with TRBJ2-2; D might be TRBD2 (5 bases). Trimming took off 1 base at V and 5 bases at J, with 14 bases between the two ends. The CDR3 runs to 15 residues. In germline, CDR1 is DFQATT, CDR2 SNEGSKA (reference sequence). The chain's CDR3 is CSARGFRGSTGELFF. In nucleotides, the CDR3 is TGCAGTGCTAGAGGTTTCCGGGGATCTACCGGGGAGCTGTTTTTT.

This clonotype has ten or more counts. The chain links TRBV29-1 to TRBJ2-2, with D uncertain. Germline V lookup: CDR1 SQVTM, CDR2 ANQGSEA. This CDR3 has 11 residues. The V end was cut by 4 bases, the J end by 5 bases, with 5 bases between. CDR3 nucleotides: TGCAGCGTTGTTGGTACCGGGGAGCTGTTTTTT. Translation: CSVVGTGELFF.

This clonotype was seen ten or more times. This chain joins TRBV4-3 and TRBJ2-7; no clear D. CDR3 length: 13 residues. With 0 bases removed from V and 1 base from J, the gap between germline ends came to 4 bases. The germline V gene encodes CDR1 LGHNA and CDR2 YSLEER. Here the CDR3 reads CASSQDLSYEQYF. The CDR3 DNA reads TGCGCCAGCAGCCAAGACCTTTCCTACGAGCAGTACTTC.

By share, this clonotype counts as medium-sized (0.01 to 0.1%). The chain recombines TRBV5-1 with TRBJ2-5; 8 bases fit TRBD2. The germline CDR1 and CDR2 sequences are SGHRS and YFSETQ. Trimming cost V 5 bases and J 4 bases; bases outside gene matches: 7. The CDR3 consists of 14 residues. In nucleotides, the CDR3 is TGCGCCAGCAGTAGCGGGGTCGGGGGAGAGACCCAGTACTTC. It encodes CASSSGVGGETQYF.

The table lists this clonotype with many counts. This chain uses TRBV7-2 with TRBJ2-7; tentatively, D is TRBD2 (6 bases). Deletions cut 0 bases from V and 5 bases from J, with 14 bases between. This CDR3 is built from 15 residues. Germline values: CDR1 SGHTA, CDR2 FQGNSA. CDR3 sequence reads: CASSLARGTVHEQYF. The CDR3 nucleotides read TGTGCCAGCAGCTTAGCGCGAGGGACTGTCCACGAGCAGTACTTC. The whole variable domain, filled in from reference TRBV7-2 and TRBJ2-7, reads GAGVSQSPSNKVTEKGKDVELRCDPISGHTALYWYRQSLGQGLEFLIYFQGNSAPDKSGLPSDRFSAERTGGSVSTLTIQRTQQEDSAVYLCASSLARGTVHEQYFGPGTRLTVT.

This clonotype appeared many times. CDR3 nucleotides: TGCAGCGTTGAAGGGTGGTTACCTAGCACAGATACGCAGTATTTT. Translating gives CSVEGWLPSTDTQYF. The V call is TRBV29-1, the J call TRBJ2-3; D remains ambiguous. The V gene lost 1 base and the J gene lost 0 bases, with 11 bases spanning the gap. Per the germline V gene, CDR1 is SQVTM and CDR2 is ANQGSEA. The CDR3 loop spans 15 amino acids.

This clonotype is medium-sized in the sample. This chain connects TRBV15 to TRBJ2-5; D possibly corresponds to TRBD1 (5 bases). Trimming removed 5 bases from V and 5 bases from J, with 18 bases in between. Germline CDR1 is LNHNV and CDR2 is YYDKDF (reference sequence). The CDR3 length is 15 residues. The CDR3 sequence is CATSGWTSDGETQYF. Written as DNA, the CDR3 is TGTGCCACCAGCGGCTGGACATCCGACGGGGAGACCCAGTACTTC.

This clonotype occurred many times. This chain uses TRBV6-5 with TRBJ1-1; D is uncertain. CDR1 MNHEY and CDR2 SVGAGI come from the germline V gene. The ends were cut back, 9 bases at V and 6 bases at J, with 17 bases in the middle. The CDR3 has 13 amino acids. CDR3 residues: CASFNGLGAEAFF. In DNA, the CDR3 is TGTGCCAGTTTTAACGGCCTGGGCGCTGAAGCTTTCTTT.

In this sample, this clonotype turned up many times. The CDR3 spells CAIRTGDNSPLHF. CDR3 bases: TGTGCCATCAGGACAGGGGATAATTCACCCCTCCACTTT. The rearrangement joins TRBV10-3 to TRBJ1-6; TRBD1 aligns across 8 bases. Germline V CDR1 and CDR2: ENHRY, SYGVKD. The CDR3 spans 13 residues. After removal of 6 bases from V and 5 bases from J, the junction contained 0 bases not matched to a gene.

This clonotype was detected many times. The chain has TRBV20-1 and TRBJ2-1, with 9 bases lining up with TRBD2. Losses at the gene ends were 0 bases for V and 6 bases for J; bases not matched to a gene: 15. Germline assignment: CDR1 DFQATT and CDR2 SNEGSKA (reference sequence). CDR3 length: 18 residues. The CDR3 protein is CSARDWLAGGPWGNEQFF. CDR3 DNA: TGCAGTGCTAGAGATTGGTTGGCGGGGGGGCCCTGGGGCAATGAGCAGTTCTTC.

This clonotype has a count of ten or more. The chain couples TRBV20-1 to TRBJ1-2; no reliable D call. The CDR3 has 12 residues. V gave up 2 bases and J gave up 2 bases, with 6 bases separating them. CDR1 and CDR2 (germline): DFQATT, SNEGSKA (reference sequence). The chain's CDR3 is CSARPGNYGYTF. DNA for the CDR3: TGCAGTGCTAGACCGGGAAACTATGGCTACACCTTC.

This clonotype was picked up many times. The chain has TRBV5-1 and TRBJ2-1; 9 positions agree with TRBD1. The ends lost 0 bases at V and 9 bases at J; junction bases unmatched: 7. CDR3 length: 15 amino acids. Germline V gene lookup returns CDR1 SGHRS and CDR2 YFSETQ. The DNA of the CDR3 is TGCGCCAGCAGCTTGGAGGGACAGGGAAGCGGTGAGCAGTTCTTC. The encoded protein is CASSLEGQGSGEQFF.

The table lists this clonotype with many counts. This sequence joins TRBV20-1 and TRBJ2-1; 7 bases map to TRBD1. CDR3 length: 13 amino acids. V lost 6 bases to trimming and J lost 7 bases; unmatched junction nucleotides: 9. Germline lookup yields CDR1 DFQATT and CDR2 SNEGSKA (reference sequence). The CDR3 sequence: CSATDRPSNEQFF. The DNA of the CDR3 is TGCAGTGCCACGGACAGGCCCTCAAATGAGCAGTTCTTC.

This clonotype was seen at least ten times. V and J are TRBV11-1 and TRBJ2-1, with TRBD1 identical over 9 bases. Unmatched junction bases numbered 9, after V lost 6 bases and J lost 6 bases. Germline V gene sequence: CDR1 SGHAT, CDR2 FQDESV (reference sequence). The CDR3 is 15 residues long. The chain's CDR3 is CASRLRDRVANEQFF. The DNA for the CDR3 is TGTGCCAGCAGGCTCCGGGACAGGGTCGCCAATGAGCAGTTCTTC. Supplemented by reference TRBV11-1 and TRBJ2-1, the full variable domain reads EAEVAQSPRYKITEKSQAVAFWCDPISGHATLYWYRQILGQGPELLVQFQDESVVDDSQLPKDRFSAERLKGVDSTLKIQPAELGDSAMYLCASRLRDRVANEQFFGPGTRLTVL.

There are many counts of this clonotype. The CDR3 sequence is CSARPGTGYGYTF. DNA of the CDR3: TGCAGTGCTAGACCCGGGACAGGCTATGGCTACACCTTC. The chain carries TRBV20-1 and TRBJ1-2, with 8 bases matching TRBD1. The germline V gene encodes CDR1 DFQATT and CDR2 SNEGSKA (reference sequence). The ends lost 2 bases at V and 4 bases at J; junction bases unmatched: 3. CDR3 length: 13 residues.

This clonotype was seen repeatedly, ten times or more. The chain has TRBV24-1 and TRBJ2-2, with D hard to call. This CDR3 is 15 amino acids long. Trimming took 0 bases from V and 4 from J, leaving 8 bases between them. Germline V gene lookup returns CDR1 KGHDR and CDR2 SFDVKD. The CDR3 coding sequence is TGTGCCACCAGTGATTTGTCTTCCCCCACCGGGGAGCTGTTTTTT. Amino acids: CATSDLSSPTGELFF.

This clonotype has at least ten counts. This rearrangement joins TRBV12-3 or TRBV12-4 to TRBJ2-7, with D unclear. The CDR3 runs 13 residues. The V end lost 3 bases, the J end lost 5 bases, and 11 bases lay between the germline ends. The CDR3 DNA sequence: TGTGCCAGCAGTTTGGACCCGACCAACGAGCAGTACTTC. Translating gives CASSLDPTNEQYF.

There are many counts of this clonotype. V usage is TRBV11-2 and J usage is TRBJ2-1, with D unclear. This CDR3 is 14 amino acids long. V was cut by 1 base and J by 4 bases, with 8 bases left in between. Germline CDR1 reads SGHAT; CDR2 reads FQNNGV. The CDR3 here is CASSLAVGYNEQFF. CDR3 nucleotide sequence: TGTGCCAGCAGCTTAGCTGTGGGTTACAATGAGCAGTTCTTC.